Listed here are 3 T cell receptor beta chains from one sample, sequenced in a study of T cell responses to AZD1222 COVID-19 vaccine. Sequenced by immunoSEQ multiplex PCR; TCRdb stores in-frame clones only, minus some. The data show 150,000 to 200,000 clones, almost 95% seen once. The sample here was peripheral blood, taken on day 0 of AZD1222 vaccination. These receptors all come from an adult in good health.

The chain is built from TRBV7-2 and TRBJ2-5; D is unclear. Germline V gene sequence: CDR1 SGHTA, CDR2 FQGNSA. Deletions cut 4 bases from V and 3 bases from J, with 12 bases between. The CDR3 has 14 residues. This chain's CDR3 is CASSSRRGKETQYF. The CDR3 bases are TGTGCCAGCAGCTCAAGACGCGGAAAAGAGACCCAGTACTTC. Full variable domain (missing parts from reference TRBV7-2 and TRBJ2-5): GAGVSQSPSNKVTEKGKDVELRCDPISGHTALYWYRQSLGQGLEFLIYFQGNSAPDKSGLPSDRFSAERTGGSVSTLTIQRTQQEDSAVYLCASSSRRGKETQYFGPGTRLLVL.

J is TRBJ2-1 and V is TRBV5-8, with 10 bases lining up with TRBD2. The CDR3 is 17 residues long. Losses at the gene ends were 4 bases for V and 7 bases for J; bases not matched to a gene: 14. Germline CDR1 reads SGHTS; CDR2 reads YDEGEE. The CDR3 DNA is TGTGCCAGCAGCCCGGGGCTAGCGGGGGACCTTCTGAATGAGCAGTTCTTC. Its translation is CASSPGLAGDLLNEQFF.

This CDR3 is CASRARVGEAFF. DNA of the CDR3: TGTGCCAGCAGGGCCAGGGTAGGAGAAGCTTTCTTT. The chain carries TRBV27 and TRBJ1-1; a weak D match, TRBD1 (5 bases). Deletions cut 6 bases from V and 8 bases from J, with 13 bases between. The CDR3 runs 12 residues. CDR1 and CDR2 (germline): MNHEY, SMNVEV (reference sequence).